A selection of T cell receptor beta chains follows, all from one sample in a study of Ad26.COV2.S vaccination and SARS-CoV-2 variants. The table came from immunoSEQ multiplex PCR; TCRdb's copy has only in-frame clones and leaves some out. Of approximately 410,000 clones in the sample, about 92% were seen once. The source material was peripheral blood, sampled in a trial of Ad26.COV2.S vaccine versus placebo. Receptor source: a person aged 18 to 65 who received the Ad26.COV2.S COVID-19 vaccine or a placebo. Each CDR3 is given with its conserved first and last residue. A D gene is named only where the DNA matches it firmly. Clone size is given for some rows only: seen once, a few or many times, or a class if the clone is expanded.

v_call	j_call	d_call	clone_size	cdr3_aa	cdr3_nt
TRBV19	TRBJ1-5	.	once	CASSISAYSNQPQHF	TGTGCCAGTAGTATATCAGCGTATAGCAATCAGCCCCAGCATTTT
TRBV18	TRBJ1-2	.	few	CASSGDSYGYTF	TGTGCCAGCTCAGGAGACAGCTATGGCTACACCTTC
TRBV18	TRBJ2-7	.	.	CASSRTTGTSSYAYEQYF	TGTGCCAGCTCAAGAACTACCGGGACGTCGTCCTACGCCTACGAGCAGTACTTC
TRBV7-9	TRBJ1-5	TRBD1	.	CASSRQGGNQPQHF	TGTGCCAGCAGCCGGCAGGGGGGCAATCAGCCCCAGCATTTT
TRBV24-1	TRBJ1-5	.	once	CATSVRGNQPQHF	TGTGCCACCAGTGTGCGGGGGAATCAGCCCCAGCATTTT
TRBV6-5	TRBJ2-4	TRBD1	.	CAAGGENIQYF	TGTGCCGCAGGGGGAGAAAACATTCAGTACTTC
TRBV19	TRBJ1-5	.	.	CASSILAGRRVQPQHF	TGTGCCAGTAGTATATTAGCGGGACGGCGGGTTCAGCCCCAGCATTTT
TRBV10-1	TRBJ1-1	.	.	CASSEGRPYTEAFF	TGCGCCAGCAGTGAAGGGCGCCCATACACTGAAGCTTTCTTT
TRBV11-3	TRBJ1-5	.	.	CASSLGWRVLGQPQHF	TGTGCCAGCAGCTTAGGATGGCGGGTATTAGGGCAGCCCCAGCATTTT
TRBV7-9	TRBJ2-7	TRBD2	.	CASSSTLAGPSYEQYF	TGTGCCAGCAGCTCCACCCTAGCGGGGCCGTCCTACGAGCAGTACTTC
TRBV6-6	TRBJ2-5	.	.	CASSYQETQYF	TGTGCCAGCAGTTACCAGGAGACCCAGTACTTC